Reported below is one T cell receptor (beta chain). The sample comes from a study of cytomegalovirus exposure and HLA in healthy donors. Profiling relied on immunoSEQ multiplex PCR, and the TCRdb table lists in-frame clones only, not all of them. This table has 100,000 or so clones, about 90% appearing once. V gave up 0 bases and J gave up 4 bases; unmatched junction bases: 7. The germline V gene has CDR1 SGHDT and CDR2 YYEEEE. This CDR3 region has 16 residues. The J gene is TRBJ2-5, the V gene TRBV5-6; 9 bases line up with TRBD1. Specimen: PBMCs. This clonotype was obtained from a man younger than 35 in good health and CMV-seropositive. The CDR3 DNA reads TGTGCCAGCAGCTTGGGCTCGGGACAGGGAGCAGAGACCCAGTACTTC. It is translated as CASSLGSGQGAETQYF.